The rows below give T cell receptor beta chains drawn from one sample of a study of T cell repertoires in cytomegalovirus infection. One entry per CDR3 protein, called by TCRdb with MiXCR from the reads. The table includes 40,000 to 60,000 distinct CDR3 sequences, roughly 22% detected once. For these TCRs, the target antigens are not known. Sequenced material: CD8+ T cells from cultured PBMCs, taken from culture after CMV antigen stimulation. These TCRs come from a human donor in good health (CMV status not recorded). Some clones in this sample may be carry-over from other donors' samples. CDR3s include the opening cysteine and the closing phenylalanine or tryptophan. The order of the fields is J gene, clone size, V gene, D gene, CDR3 DNA, CDR3 protein. D genes are given only for firm matches. The size of a clone is reported for some rows only, either as once, few or many, or as a class for expanded clones.

TRBJ2-7	-	TRBV7-2	-	TGTGCCAGCAGCTCCTCGATGAACGAGCAGTACTTC	CASSSSMNEQYF
TRBJ1-4	many	TRBV7-2	-	TGTGCCAGCAGCCTCCTAGCGGGTGGTGAAAAACTGTTTTTT	CASSLLAGGEKLFF
TRBJ2-7	many	TRBV10-2	-	TGCGCCAGCAGTGCTGGTGGATTCGGGTACGAGCAGTACTTC	CASSAGGFGYEQYF
TRBJ1-1	few	TRBV11-2	-	TGTGCCAGCAGCTTCCCCGGCTACACTGAAGCTTTCTTT	CASSFPGYTEAFF
TRBJ2-7	few	TRBV10-3	-	TGTGCCATCAGTGAGTCTAAAGTGGGCGAGCAGTACTTC	CAISESKVGEQYF
TRBJ2-7	many	TRBV7-9	TRBD1	TGTGCCAGCAGCTTAGTACAGGGGAAAAGCTACGAGCAGTACTTC	CASSLVQGKSYEQYF
TRBJ2-1	-	TRBV6-5	-	TGTGCCAGCAGTTCGGACGTATTTCAAGGGGGGCAGTTCTTC	CASSSDVFQGGQFF
TRBJ1-5	-	TRBV7-2	-	TGTGCCAGCAGCCTTAATGGAGGGGGTGGGGGCAATCAGCCCCAGCATTTT	CASSLNGGGGGNQPQHF
TRBJ2-7	-	TRBV4-2	-	TGTGCCAGCAGCGAAGCCCCTCGACCCTACGAGCAGTACTTC	CASSEAPRPYEQYF
TRBJ1-1	few	TRBV6-6	-	TGTGCCAGCAGTTTCGCGGGTACTGAAGCTTTCTTT	CASSFAGTEAFF
TRBJ2-7	-	TRBV12-3/TRBV12-4	-	TGTGCCAGCAGTTTCCGGACCCCGTCCTACGAGCAGTACTTC	CASSFRTPSYEQYF
TRBJ2-7	-	TRBV5-1	TRBD1	TGCGCCAGCAGCTTGAGGACAGGGGGTCGCGAGCAGTACTTC	CASSLRTGGREQYF
TRBJ1-6	-	TRBV7-9	-	TGTGCCAGCAGCTTAGGTTCAGACATTGTAAGGGTCAATTCACCCCTCCACTTT	CASSLGSDIVRVNSPLHF
TRBJ2-7	many	TRBV28	-	TGTGCCAGCAGTCTAAGGACAGCCCCAATCGCGGACGAGCAGTACTTC	CASSLRTAPIADEQYF
TRBJ2-3	-	TRBV2	-	TGTGCCAGCGATCAGGGTTTACAAGGCACAGATACGCAGTATTTT	CASDQGLQGTDTQYF
TRBJ2-2	few	TRBV28	TRBD2	TGTGCCAGCCAAGGTCCTAGCGGGAAGGGAACCGGGGAGCTGTTTTTT	CASQGPSGKGTGELFF
TRBJ1-5	-	TRBV19	TRBD1	TGTGCCAGTAGGGCTGACAGGGGGCCGCAGCCCCAGCATTTT	CASRADRGPQPQHF
TRBJ2-7	-	TRBV7-6	-	TGTGCCAGCAGCTTAGCGAAAAGGGGACCATACGAGCAGTACTTC	CASSLAKRGPYEQYF
TRBJ2-2	many	TRBV10-3	-	TGTGCCATCAGTGAAAATGTTGGAACCGGGGAGCTGTTTTTT	CAISENVGTGELFF
TRBJ2-7	few	TRBV19	-	TGTGCCAGTAGTATTGGACCCAGCTACGAGCAGTACTTC	CASSIGPSYEQYF
TRBJ2-7	-	TRBV7-9	-	TGTGCCAGCAGCTCCCCTGGCGGGCGGAGAGACGAGCAGTACTTC	CASSSPGGRRDEQYF
TRBJ2-1	few	TRBV15	TRBD1	TGTGCCACCAGCAGGCACCGGGACAGGAGTAATGAGCAGTTCTTC	CATSRHRDRSNEQFF
TRBJ2-7	-	TRBV2	-	TGTGCCAGCAGGGAGGACATCTACGAGCAGTACTTC	CASREDIYEQYF
TRBJ1-2	-	TRBV20-1	-	TGCAGTGCTAGGCCCCGGCAGGGCTCTCCCGCTACGTCCTATGGCTACACCTTC	CSARPRQGSPATSYGYTF
TRBJ2-7	-	TRBV7-6	TRBD2	TGTGCCAGCAGTCATGCTAGCGGCAGCTCCTACGAGCAGTACTTC	CASSHASGSSYEQYF
TRBJ1-1	few	TRBV27	-	TGTGCCAGCAGTTTACCGAACCGGATCACTGAAGCTTTCTTT	CASSLPNRITEAFF
TRBJ1-1	many	TRBV6-5	-	TGTGCCAGCAGTCCGACTCCCGGGGGGCGAGCTTTCTTT	CASSPTPGGRAFF
TRBJ2-7	few	TRBV11-3	TRBD2	TGTGCCAGCAGCGTTTCGAGCGGGAGGCCGTACTTC	CASSVSSGRPYF
TRBJ2-5	few	TRBV7-9	-	TGTGCCAGCAGCTTAGGATCGTCGGAGACCCAGTACTTC	CASSLGSSETQYF
TRBJ2-1	-	TRBV2	-	TGTGCCAGCAGGAGTGGCGGGGTCTTGAATGAGCAGTTCTTC	CASRSGGVLNEQFF
TRBJ1-1	many	TRBV18	-	TGTGCCAGCTCACCAGGGTCCCCTGAAGCTTTCTTT	CASSPGSPEAFF
TRBJ2-7	few	TRBV27	TRBD2	TGTGCCAGCAGGGCCGCTAGCGGGGGGAGTTACGAGCAGTACTTC	CASRAASGGSYEQYF
TRBJ1-6	-	TRBV4-3	-	TGCGCCAGCAGCCAAGATCCGGCCAGGACGATTTCACCCCTCCACTTT	CASSQDPARTISPLHF
TRBJ1-3	many	TRBV4-3	-	TGCGCCAGCAGCTCGGGACGTTTCTCTGGAAACACCATATATTTT	CASSSGRFSGNTIYF
TRBJ2-2	few	TRBV7-2	-	TGTGCCAGCAGCTTAGTCCCCCCTGCGGGATTAAACACCGGGGAGCTGTTTTTT	CASSLVPPAGLNTGELFF
TRBJ1-1	many	TRBV28	-	TGTGCCAGCAGCCTAATCAGGGCGAACACTGAAGCTTTCTTT	CASSLIRANTEAFF
TRBJ2-7	many	TRBV7-2	-	TGTGCCAGCAGCTACGGACCCTACGAGCAGTACTTC	CASSYGPYEQYF
TRBJ2-5	-	TRBV27	-	TGTGCCAGCCTGCAGGGGACCCAGTACTTC	CASLQGTQYF
TRBJ2-1	-	TRBV7-9	TRBD2	TGTGCCAGCAGCACCAGACTAGCGGGGGACAATGAGCAGTTCTTC	CASSTRLAGDNEQFF
TRBJ2-2	-	TRBV7-6	-	TGTGCCAGCAGCCCGGACAGTTTGACTGGGGAGCTGTTTTTT	CASSPDSLTGELFF
TRBJ2-1	-	TRBV6-1	-	TGTGCCAGCAGTGAAATAGGGGCGCATGAGCAGTTCTTC	CASSEIGAHEQFF
TRBJ2-3	-	TRBV7-2	TRBD2	TGTGCCACCTCGAGGACTAGCGGGATTATCATTACGCAGTATTTT	CATSRTSGIIITQYF
TRBJ2-1	-	TRBV10-3	TRBD2	TGTGCCATCAGTGAACTAGCGCCCTACAATGAGCAGTTCTTC	CAISELAPYNEQFF
TRBJ2-3	-	TRBV12-3/TRBV12-4	-	TGTGCCAGCAGTTCCGCGTCGGGGGGCTTTGACACAGATACGCAGTATTTT	CASSSASGGFDTDTQYF
TRBJ2-5	few	TRBV25-1	-	TGTGCCAGCAGAATTAGCGGCTGGGGGGCCCAGTACTTC	CASRISGWGAQYF
TRBJ2-7	-	TRBV4-2	-	TGTGCCAGCAGCCAATTTACCGGGCCCCTTTACGAGCAGTACTTC	CASSQFTGPLYEQYF
TRBJ2-3	few	TRBV3-1	-	TGTGCCAGCAGCCGAACTCAAGGCCGAGATACGCAGTATTTT	CASSRTQGRDTQYF
TRBJ2-7	-	TRBV7-9	-	TGTGCCAGCAGCTCGACTAGTGGGACCTCCTACGAGCAGTACTTC	CASSSTSGTSYEQYF
TRBJ2-3	few	TRBV7-3	TRBD2	TGTGCCAGCAGCTCTAGCGGGGGGGCGCTGGATACGCAGTATTTT	CASSSSGGALDTQYF
TRBJ2-7	-	TRBV7-9	-	TGTGCCAGCAGCTTCCTGGGCAGGGATCTCGAGCAGTACTTC	CASSFLGRDLEQYF
TRBJ2-3	-	TRBV10-2	TRBD2	TGCGCCAGCAGGGGGACTAGCGGGAGCACAGATACGCAGTATTTT	CASRGTSGSTDTQYF
TRBJ1-2	-	TRBV6-6	TRBD1	TGTGCCAGCACACCGGGACAGGGTTATTTGGACTATGGCTACACCTTC	CASTPGQGYLDYGYTF
TRBJ2-1	-	TRBV7-2	-	TGTGCCAGCAGCATCCAGGGCCGACCTGCCAATGAGCAGTTCTTC	CASSIQGRPANEQFF
TRBJ2-1	few	TRBV6-2/TRBV6-3	TRBD1	TGTGCCAGCAGTCCACGGACAGGCCTCTCCTACAATGAGCAGTTCTTC	CASSPRTGLSYNEQFF
TRBJ2-7	-	TRBV6-2/TRBV6-3	-	TGTGCCAGCAGTTCTCAGCCAGTCTACGAGCAGTACTTC	CASSSQPVYEQYF
TRBJ2-1	once	TRBV7-9	-	TGTGCCAGCAGCTTAGTGCAGGGATCGGATGAGCAGTTCTTC	CASSLVQGSDEQFF
TRBJ2-5	-	TRBV7-6	-	TGTGCCAGCAGGACAGCTTTGGAGACCCAGTACTTC	CASRTALETQYF
TRBJ1-2	few	TRBV19	TRBD1	TGTGCCAGTAGTATCCCACAGGGGCTCTTATCCGGCTACACCTTC	CASSIPQGLLSGYTF
TRBJ1-2	few	TRBV7-2	-	TGTGCCAGCAGCTTAGTTCTCCGGGGCGTGGATGGCTACACCTTC	CASSLVLRGVDGYTF
TRBJ2-3	few	TRBV12-3/TRBV12-4	TRBD2	TGTGCCAGTGTATCTAGCGGTAGCACAGATACGCAGTATTTT	CASVSSGSTDTQYF